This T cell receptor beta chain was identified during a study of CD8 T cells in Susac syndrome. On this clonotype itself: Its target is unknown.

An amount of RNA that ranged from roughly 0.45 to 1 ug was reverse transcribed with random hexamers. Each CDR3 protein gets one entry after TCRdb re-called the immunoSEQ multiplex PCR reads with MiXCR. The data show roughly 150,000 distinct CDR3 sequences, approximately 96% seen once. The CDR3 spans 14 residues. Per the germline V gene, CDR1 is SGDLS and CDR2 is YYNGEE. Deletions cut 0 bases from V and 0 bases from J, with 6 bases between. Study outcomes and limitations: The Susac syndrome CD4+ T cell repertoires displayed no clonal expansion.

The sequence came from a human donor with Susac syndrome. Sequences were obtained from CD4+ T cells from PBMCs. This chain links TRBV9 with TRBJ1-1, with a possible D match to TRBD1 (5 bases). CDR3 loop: CASSVGGVNTEAFF. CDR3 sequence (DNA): TGTGCCAGCAGCGTAGGGGGGGTGAACACTGAAGCTTTCTTT.